The following is a TCR beta chain sequence with its context. Its matching antigen is unknown. This sample stems from a study of T cells in Graves' hyperthyroidism and ophthalmopathy. Study-wide context: The authors collected peripheral blood at initial diagnosis, before any treatment.

The study's findings and limits: Researchers report that a 13 V-J model separated ophthalmopathy from stable hyperthyroidism. It was a median about 7.1 months before onset that the model predicted ophthalmopathy. In blood, most of the thyroid clonotypes expanded above 0.001 were also present.

In germline, CDR1 is SNHLY, CDR2 FYNNEI. There are 15 residues in the CDR3. TCR beta CDR3 sequences were amplified from RNA transcripts. Researchers ran a first-round RT-PCR on the TCR CDR3 using the HTBI primer set. TCRdb called the multiplex PCR reads again in MiXCR, with one record for every CDR3 protein. Of 300,000 to 400,000 distinct CDR3 sequences in the sample, about 20% were seen once. This chain links TRBV2 with TRBJ2-3; TRBD2 agrees at 10 bases. Sequences were obtained from blood. This clonotype originated in a woman in her forties or fifties with Graves' hyperthyroidism. The chain's CDR3 is CASASSGSSTDTQYF. The CDR3, as DNA: TGTGCTTCAGCGTCTAGCGGGAGTAGCACAGATACGCAGTATTTT.